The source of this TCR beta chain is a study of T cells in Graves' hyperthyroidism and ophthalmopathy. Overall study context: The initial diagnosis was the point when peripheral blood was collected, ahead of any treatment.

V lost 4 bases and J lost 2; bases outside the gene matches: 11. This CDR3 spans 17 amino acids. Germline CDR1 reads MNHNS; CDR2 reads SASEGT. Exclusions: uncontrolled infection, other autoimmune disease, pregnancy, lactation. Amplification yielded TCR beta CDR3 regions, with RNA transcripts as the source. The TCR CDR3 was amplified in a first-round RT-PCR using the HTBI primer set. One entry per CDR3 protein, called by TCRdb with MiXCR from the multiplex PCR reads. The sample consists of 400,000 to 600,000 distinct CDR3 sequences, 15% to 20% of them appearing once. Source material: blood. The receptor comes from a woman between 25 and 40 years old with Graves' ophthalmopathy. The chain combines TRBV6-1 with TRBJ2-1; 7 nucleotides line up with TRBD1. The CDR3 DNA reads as TGTGCCAGCAGTGGGGACAGCCGTGGGTGGGCCTACAATGAGCAGTTCTTC. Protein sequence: CASSGDSRGWAYNEQFF.